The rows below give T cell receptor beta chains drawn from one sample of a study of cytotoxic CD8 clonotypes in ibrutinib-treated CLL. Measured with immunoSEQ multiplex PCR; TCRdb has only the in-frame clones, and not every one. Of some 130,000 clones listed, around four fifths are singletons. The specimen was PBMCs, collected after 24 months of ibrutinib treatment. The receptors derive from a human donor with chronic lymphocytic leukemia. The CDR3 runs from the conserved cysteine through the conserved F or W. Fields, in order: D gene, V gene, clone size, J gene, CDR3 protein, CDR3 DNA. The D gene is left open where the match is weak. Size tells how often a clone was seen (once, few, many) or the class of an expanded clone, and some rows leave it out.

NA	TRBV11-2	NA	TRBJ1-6	CASSLVRGGTPWKPLHF	TGTGCCAGCAGCTTAGTTCGTGGGGGGACTCCTTGGAAACCCCTCCACTTT
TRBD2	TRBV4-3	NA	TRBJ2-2	CASSQDEAGGPRTGELFF	TGCGCCAGCAGCCAAGATGAGGCGGGGGGGCCGAGGACCGGGGAGCTGTTTTTT
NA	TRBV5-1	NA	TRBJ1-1	CASSLGQATEAFF	TGCGCCAGCAGCTTGGGACAGGCCACTGAAGCTTTCTTT
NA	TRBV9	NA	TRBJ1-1	CASSVGGRVDTEAFF	TGTGCCAGCAGCGTAGGAGGCAGGGTAGATACTGAAGCTTTCTTT
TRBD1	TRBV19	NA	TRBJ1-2	CASRNSGQNYGYTF	TGTGCCAGTAGGAATTCGGGACAGAACTATGGCTACACCTTC
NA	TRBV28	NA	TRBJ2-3	CASRIRARLTDTQYF	TGTGCCAGCAGGATCCGGGCCAGGCTCACAGATACGCAGTATTTT
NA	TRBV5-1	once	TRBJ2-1	CASSKPRPGLPARNEQFF	TGCGCCAGCAGTAAACCCAGACCGGGACTCCCGGCCCGCAATGAGCAGTTCTTC
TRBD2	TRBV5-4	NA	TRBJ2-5	CASSRGGAGETQYF	TGTGCCAGCTCCCGCGGGGGGGCTGGTGAGACCCAGTACTTC
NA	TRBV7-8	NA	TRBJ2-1	CASSLPASSYNEQFF	TGTGCCAGCAGCTTACCTGCAAGCTCCTACAATGAGCAGTTCTTC
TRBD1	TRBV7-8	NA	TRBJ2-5	CASSLDRGKTQYF	TGTGCCAGCAGCTTGGACAGGGGAAAGACCCAGTACTTC
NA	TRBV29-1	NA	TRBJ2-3	CSVVQSTDTQYF	TGCAGCGTTGTTCAAAGCACAGATACGCAGTATTTT
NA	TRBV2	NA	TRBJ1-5	CASSEGSNQPQHF	TGTGCCAGCAGTGAGGGTAGCAATCAGCCCCAGCATTTT
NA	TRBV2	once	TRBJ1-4	CASSERTFGLFF	TGTGCCAGCAGTGAAAGGACATTTGGACTGTTTTTT
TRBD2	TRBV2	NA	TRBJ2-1	CASSGEGRSQFF	TGTGCCAGCAGTGGGGAGGGCCGGTCGCAGTTCTTC
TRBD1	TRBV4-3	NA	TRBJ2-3	CASSQVSPGQGVSDTQYF	TGCGCCAGCAGCCAAGTTAGTCCGGGACAGGGAGTTTCAGATACGCAGTATTTT
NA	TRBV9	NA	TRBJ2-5	CASSVVGEETQYF	TGTGCCAGCAGCGTAGTAGGGGAAGAGACCCAGTACTTC
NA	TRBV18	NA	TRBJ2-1	CASSPLTGRSNEQFF	TGTGCCAGCTCACCTCTGACAGGGAGGAGTAATGAGCAGTTCTTC
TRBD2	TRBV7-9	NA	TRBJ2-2	CARTARLALTGELFF	TGTGCCAGGACCGCCAGACTAGCGTTGACCGGGGAGCTGTTTTTT
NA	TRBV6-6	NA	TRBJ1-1	CASSLMNTEAFF	TGTGCCAGCAGTTTAATGAACACTGAAGCTTTCTTT
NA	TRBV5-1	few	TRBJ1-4	CASSSSGTSLFF	TGCGCCAGCAGCTCCAGTGGGACCTCGCTGTTTTTT
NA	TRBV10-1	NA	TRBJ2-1	CATTNYNEQFF	TGCGCCACTACAAATTACAATGAGCAGTTCTTC
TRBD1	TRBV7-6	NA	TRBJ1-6	CASSLVQGLTGGSPLHF	TGTGCCAGCAGCTTAGTTCAAGGGTTGACAGGGGGTTCACCCCTCCACTTT
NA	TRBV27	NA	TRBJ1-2	CASSLFAERSNYGYTF	TGTGCCAGCAGTTTATTTGCGGAGAGAAGTAACTATGGCTACACCTTC
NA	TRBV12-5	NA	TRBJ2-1	CASARGDNSYNEQFF	TGTGCTAGTGCCCGGGGGGACAACTCCTACAATGAGCAGTTCTTC
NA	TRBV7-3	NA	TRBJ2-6	CASRQAGSGANVLTF	TGTGCCAGCAGACAGGCAGGGTCTGGGGCCAACGTCCTGACTTTC
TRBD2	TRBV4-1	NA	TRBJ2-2	CASSQEPGGPSTGELFF	TGCGCCAGCAGCCAAGAACCGGGGGGGCCGAGCACCGGGGAGCTGTTTTTT
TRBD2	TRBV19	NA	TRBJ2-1	CASSLAGHNEQFF	TGTGCCAGTAGCCTAGCGGGGCACAATGAGCAGTTCTTC
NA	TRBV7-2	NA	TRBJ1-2	CASSLDAHGYTF	TGTGCCAGCAGCTTAGACGCTCATGGCTACACCTTC